The rows below give T cell receptor beta chains drawn from one sample of a study of CXCR3-negative and CXCR3-positive naive CD8 T cells. From its re-call of the 5' RACE reads, TCRdb lists each CDR3 protein once, without DNA. The sample has over 150,000 distinct CDR3 sequences. The source material was naive CXCR3+ CD8+ T cells from blood. The receptors derive from a human donor in good health. Some clones in this sample may be carry-over from other donors' samples. The CDR3 runs from the conserved cysteine through the conserved F or W.

cdr3_aa j_call cdr3_length v_call
CASSDGTGDYNEQFF TRBJ2-1 15 TRBV6-4
CASSHGRGGYEQYF TRBJ2-7 14 TRBV3-1
CASSLRRGPDYEQYF TRBJ2-7 15 TRBV11-3
CASSLSYVGAGTDTQYF TRBJ2-3 17 TRBV5-1
CASSQEGVNTEAFF TRBJ1-1 14 TRBV3-1
CASSLYDRGGEKLFF TRBJ1-4 15 TRBV7-6
CASTPTGTGFFEQYF TRBJ2-7 15 TRBV5-1
CASSFGTSGNGETQYF TRBJ2-3 16 TRBV4-1
CASSPAGEGEQYF TRBJ2-7 13 TRBV5-1
CASSPRLAAHSSSYNEQFF TRBJ2-1 19 TRBV7-9
CASSLDFGTSQETQYF TRBJ2-5 16 TRBV5-1
CAIGSGSDPGELFF TRBJ2-2 14 TRBV10-3
CASSLQRLSSYEQYF TRBJ2-7 15 TRBV28
CASSQDQPTGTVVHEQYF TRBJ2-7 18 TRBV4-1
CASSLPPEQYF TRBJ2-7 11 TRBV27
CASRGDSLLNTQYF TRBJ2-3 14 TRBV27
CASSLSGAFSNQPQHF TRBJ1-5 16 TRBV27
CASSWGGAMNTEAFF TRBJ1-1 15 TRBV27
CATSRESLEQFF TRBJ2-1 12 TRBV15
CASSDRDLEQYF TRBJ2-7 12 TRBV5-1
CSVDLADTQYF TRBJ2-3 11 TRBV29-1
CASSQEGQGGYGYTF TRBJ1-2 15 TRBV4-1
CASSHWTGPGYAEAFF TRBJ1-1 16 TRBV4-1
CASSTWDSYQETQYF TRBJ2-5 15 TRBV7-2
CASSLVNEQFF TRBJ2-1 11 TRBV12-3/TRBV12-4
CASSLGRGPTGELFF TRBJ2-2 15 TRBV5-1
CASSLPSVNYGYTF TRBJ1-2 14 TRBV7-9
CDSSFVSPGGEQYF TRBJ2-7 14 TRBV7-9
CSASGSLYEPPHNEQFF TRBJ2-1 17 TRBV20-1
CASSFRGVGANVLTF TRBJ2-6 15 TRBV28
CASSTDSATYEQYF TRBJ2-7 14 TRBV7-9
CASSISGTGDANEQFF TRBJ2-1 16 TRBV19
CASSGLGTSYEQYF TRBJ2-7 14 TRBV19
CASSPPLAGVAETQYF TRBJ2-5 16 TRBV18
CASSLGTGLEQYF TRBJ2-7 13 TRBV7-3
CNAKGAGDEQYF TRBJ2-7 12 TRBV20-1
CASSTQDRGNNEQFF TRBJ2-1 15 TRBV19
CASSTGVDTEAFF TRBJ1-1 13 TRBV2
CSARTSETYNEQFF TRBJ2-1 14 TRBV20-1
CASSYSSGPQHSYEQYF TRBJ2-7 17 TRBV6-5
CASSSDRAMNTEAFF TRBJ1-1 15 TRBV7-6
CASSPTGTSGQETQYF TRBJ2-5 16 TRBV7-8
CASSFGLATTYEQYF TRBJ2-7 15 TRBV12-3/TRBV12-4
CASSTDRGIFNQPQHF TRBJ1-5 16 TRBV19